What follows describes a single TCR beta chain. What it binds is unknown. Template material for amplifying TCR beta CDR3 regions consisted of RNA transcripts. HTBI primers were the set used in a first-round RT-PCR of the TCR CDR3. TCRdb re-called the multiplex PCR reads with MiXCR, one entry per CDR3 protein. The sample holds about 500,000 distinct CDR3 sequences, roughly 18% seen once. The data belong to a study of T cells in Graves' hyperthyroidism and ophthalmopathy. Study outcomes and limitations: Among clonotypes expanded in thyroid above 0.001, most were also found in blood.

The germline V gene has CDR1 LGHNA and CDR2 YSLEER. V was shortened by 0 bases and J by 2 bases, with 11 bases between the two germline ends. CDR3 length: 15 residues. The sequencing input was blood. This receptor was taken from a young woman with Graves' ophthalmopathy. The chain is built from TRBV4-3 and TRBJ2-7; no clear D. The DNA of the CDR3 is TGCGCCAGCAGCCAAGATGTGAGAATTACCTACGAGCAGTACTTC. It specifies CASSQDVRITYEQYF.